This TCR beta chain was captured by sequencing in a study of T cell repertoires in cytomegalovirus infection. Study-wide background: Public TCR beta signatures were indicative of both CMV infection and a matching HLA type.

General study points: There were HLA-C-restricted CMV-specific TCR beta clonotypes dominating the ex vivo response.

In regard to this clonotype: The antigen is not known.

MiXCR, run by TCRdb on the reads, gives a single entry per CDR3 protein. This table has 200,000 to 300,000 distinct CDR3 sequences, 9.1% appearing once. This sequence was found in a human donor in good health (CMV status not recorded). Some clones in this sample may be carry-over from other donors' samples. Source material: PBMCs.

The CDR3 nucleotides are TGTGCCAGCAGTTACTCGAGGGCGTCGAGGGGCCTAACCTACAATGAGCAGTTCTTC. Its protein is CASSYSRASRGLTYNEQFF. J is TRBJ2-1 and V is TRBV6-2 or TRBV6-3; D possibly uses TRBD1 or TRBD2 (5 bases each). CDR3 length: 19 residues. CDR1 MNHEY and CDR2 SVGEGT come from the germline V gene. With 0 bases removed from V and 2 bases from J, the gap between germline ends came to 20 bases.